This T cell receptor beta chain was identified in a study of shared clonotypes between healthy human individuals. Germline CDR1 is MRHNA and CDR2 is SNTAGT. The CDR3 spans 17 residues. V lost 0 bases and J 6 bases, leaving 18 bases between the germline ends. An even split of each subset's genomic DNA across several immunoSEQ plates was performed. Profiling relied on immunoSEQ multiplex PCR, and the TCRdb table lists in-frame clones only, not all of them. Here the sample spans 330,000 or so clones, approximately 79% being singletons. Into CD45RA+ naive and CD45RA-negative memory subsets, the CD4+ cells were split.

The origin of this receptor is a man aged 25 to 45 in good health. V usage is TRBV6-4 and J usage is TRBJ2-1; D may be TRBD1 or TRBD2 (5 bases each). What was sequenced was memory CD4+ T cells sorted from blood. Subset defined: CD45RA-negative fraction. CDR3 DNA: TGTGCCAGCAGTGACTCGAGGCGCATGGGACCTATCAATGAGCAGTTCTTC. Amino acids: CASSDSRRMGPINEQFF.